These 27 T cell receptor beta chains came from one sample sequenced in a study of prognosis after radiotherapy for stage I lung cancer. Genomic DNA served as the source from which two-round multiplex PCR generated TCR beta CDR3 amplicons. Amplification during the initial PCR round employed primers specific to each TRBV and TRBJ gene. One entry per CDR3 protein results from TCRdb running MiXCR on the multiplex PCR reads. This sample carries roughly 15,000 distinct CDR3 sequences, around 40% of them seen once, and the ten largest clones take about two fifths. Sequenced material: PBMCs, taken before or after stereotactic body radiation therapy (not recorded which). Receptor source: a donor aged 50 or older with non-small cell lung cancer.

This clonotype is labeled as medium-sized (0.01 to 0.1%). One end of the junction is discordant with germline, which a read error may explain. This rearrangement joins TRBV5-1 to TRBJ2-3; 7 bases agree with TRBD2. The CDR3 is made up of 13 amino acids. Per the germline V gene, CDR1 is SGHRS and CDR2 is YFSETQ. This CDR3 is CASSFSGTDTQYF. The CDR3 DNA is TGTGCTAGCAGCTTTAGCGGGACAGATACGCAGTATTTT. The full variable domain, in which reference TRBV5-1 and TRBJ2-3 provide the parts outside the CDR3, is KAGVTQTPRYLIKTRGQQVTLSCSPISGHRSVSWYQQTPGQGLQFLFEYFSETQRNKGNFPGRFSGRQFSNSRSEMNVSTLELGDSALYLCASSFSGTDTQYFGPGTRLTVL.

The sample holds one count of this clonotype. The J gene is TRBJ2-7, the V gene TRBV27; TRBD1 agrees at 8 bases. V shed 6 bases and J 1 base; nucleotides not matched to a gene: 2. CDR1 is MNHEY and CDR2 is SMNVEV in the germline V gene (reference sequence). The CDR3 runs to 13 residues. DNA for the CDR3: TGTGCCAGCAGAACAGGGGGGTCCTACGAGCAGTACTTC. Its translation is CASRTGGSYEQYF.

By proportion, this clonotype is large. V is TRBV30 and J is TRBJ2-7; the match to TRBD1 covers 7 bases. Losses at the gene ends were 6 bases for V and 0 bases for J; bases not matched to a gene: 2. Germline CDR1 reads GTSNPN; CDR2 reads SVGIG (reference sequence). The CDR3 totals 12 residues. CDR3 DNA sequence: TGTGCCTGCCGGGACAGCTCCTACGAGCAGTACTTC. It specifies CACRDSSYEQYF.

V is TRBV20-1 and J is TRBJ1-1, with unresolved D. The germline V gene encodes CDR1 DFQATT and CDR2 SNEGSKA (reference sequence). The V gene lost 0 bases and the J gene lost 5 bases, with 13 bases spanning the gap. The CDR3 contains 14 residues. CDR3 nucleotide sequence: TGCAGTGCTAGAGATATACGGGCTGGTACTGAAGCTTTCTTT. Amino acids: CSARDIRAGTEAFF.

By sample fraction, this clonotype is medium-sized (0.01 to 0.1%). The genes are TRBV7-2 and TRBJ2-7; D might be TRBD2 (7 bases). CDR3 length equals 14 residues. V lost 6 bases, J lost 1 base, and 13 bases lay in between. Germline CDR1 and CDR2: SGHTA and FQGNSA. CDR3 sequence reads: CASRPRGGSYEQYF. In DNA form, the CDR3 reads TGTGCCAGCAGACCTAGGGGGGGATCCTACGAGCAGTACTTC. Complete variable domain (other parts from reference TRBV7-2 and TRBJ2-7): GAGVSQSPSNKVTEKGKDVELRCDPISGHTALYWYRQSLGQGLEFLIYFQGNSAPDKSGLPSDRFSAERTGGSVSTLTIQRTQQEDSAVYLCASRPRGGSYEQYFGPGTRLTVT.

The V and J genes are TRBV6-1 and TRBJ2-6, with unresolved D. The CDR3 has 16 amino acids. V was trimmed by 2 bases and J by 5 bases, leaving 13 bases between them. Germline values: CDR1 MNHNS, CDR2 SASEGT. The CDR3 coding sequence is TGTGCCAGCAGTGAAATCGGTGCTTCTCGGGCCAACGTCCTGACTTTC. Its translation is CASSEIGASRANVLTF.

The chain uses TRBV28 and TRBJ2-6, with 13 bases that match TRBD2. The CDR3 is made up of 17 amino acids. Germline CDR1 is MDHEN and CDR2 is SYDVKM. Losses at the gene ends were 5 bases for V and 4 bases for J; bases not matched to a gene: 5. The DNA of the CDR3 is TGTGCCAGCAGTCCCACTAGCGGGAGGGCCGGGGCCAACGTCCTGACTTTC. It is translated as CASSPTSGRAGANVLTF.

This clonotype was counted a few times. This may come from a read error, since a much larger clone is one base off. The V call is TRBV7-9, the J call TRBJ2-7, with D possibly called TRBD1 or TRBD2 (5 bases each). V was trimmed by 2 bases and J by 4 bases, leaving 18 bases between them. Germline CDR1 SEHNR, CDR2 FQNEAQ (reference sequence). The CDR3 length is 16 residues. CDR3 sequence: CASSLCIGAKGYEQYF. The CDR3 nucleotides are TGTGCCAGCAGCTTATGCATCGGGGCAAAAGGGTACGAGCAGTACTTC.

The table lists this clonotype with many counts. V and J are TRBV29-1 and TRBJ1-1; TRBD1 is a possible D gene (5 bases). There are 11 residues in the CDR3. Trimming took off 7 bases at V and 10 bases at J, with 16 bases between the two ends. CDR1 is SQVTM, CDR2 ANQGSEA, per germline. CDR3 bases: TGCAGCGCAAGGGAGCTGGGGGGAGCTTTCTTT. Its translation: CSARELGGAFF.

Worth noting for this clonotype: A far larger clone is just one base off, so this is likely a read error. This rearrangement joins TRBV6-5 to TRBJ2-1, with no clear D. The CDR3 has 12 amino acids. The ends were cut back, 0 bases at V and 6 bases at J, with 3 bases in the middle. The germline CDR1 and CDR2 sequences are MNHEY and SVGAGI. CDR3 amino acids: CASSYSVNEQFF. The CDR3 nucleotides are TGTGCCAGCAGTTACTCAGTCAATGAGCAGTTCTTC.

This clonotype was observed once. The CDR3 loop is CASSSGPNEQFF. CDR3 DNA sequence: TGTGCCAGCAGCTCAGGACCCAATGAGCAGTTCTTC. The chain recombines TRBV7-9 with TRBJ2-1; the D is unclear. Trimming stripped 4 bases from V and 6 bases from J, with 7 bases between. CDR3 length: 12 amino acids. Germline loops: CDR1 SEHNR, CDR2 FQNEAQ (reference sequence). Using reference TRBV7-9 and TRBJ2-1 for the parts outside the CDR3, the full variable domain is DTGVSQNPRHKITKRGQNVTFRCDPISEHNRLYWYRQTLGQGPEFLTYFQNEAQLEKSRLLSDRFSAERPKGSFSTLEIQRTEQGDSAMYLCASSSGPNEQFFGPGTRLTVL.

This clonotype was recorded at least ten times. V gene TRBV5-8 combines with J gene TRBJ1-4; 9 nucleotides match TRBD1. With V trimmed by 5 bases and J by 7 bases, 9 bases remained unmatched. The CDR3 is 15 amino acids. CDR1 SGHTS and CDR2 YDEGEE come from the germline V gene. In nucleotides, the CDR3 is TGTGCCAGCAGTTCCGGGACAGGGCAAAGTGAAAAACTGTTTTTT. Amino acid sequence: CASSSGTGQSEKLFF.

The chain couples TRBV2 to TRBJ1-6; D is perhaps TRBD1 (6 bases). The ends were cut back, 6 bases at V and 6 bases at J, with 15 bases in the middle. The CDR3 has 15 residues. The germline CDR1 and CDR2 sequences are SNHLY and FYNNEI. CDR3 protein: CASRGDKTGNSPLHF. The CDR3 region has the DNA TGTGCCAGCAGGGGGGACAAGACGGGTAATTCACCCCTCCACTTT.

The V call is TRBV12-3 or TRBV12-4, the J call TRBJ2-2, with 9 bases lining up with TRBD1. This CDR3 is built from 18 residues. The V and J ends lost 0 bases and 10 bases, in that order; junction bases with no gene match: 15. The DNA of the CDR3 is TGTGCCAGCAGTTTAGCGGGTAGGGGACAGGGAATCAGCGTGGAGCTGTTTTTT. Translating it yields CASSLAGRGQGISVELFF.

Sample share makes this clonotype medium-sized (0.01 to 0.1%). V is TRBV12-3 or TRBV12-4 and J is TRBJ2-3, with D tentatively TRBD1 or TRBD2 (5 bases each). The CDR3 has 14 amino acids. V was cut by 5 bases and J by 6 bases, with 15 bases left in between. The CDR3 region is CASSPRDVRDTQYF. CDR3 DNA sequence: TGTGCCAGCAGTCCAAGGGACGTCAGGGATACGCAGTATTTT.

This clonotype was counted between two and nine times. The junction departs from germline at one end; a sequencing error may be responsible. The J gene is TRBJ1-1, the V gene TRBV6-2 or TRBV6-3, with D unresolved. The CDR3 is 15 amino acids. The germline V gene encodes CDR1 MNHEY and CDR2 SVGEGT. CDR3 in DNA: TGTTCCAGCAGTCCAGTTACTCAGGTGAACACTGAAGCTTTCTTT. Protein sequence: CSSSPVTQVNTEAFF.

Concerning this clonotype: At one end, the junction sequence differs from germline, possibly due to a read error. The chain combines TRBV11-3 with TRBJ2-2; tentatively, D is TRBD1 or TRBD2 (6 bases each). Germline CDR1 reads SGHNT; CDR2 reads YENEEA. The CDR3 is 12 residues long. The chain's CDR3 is CASSLTRGELFF. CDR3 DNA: TGTGCCAGCAGCCTCACAAGGGGGGAGCTTTTTTTT.

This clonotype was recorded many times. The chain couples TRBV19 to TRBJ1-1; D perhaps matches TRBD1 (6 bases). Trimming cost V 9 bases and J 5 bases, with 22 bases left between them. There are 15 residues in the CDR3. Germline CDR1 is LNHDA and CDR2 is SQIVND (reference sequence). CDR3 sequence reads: CASSLLGGRGTEAFF. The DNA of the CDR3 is TGTGCCAGCTCCCTGTTGGGGGGGCGCGGAACTGAAGCTTTCTTT.

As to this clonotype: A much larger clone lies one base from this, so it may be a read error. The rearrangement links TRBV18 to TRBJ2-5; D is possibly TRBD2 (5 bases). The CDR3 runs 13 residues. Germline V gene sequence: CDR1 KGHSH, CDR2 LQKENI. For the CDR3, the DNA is TGTACCAGCTCACCATACGGGGAAGAGACCCAGTACTTC. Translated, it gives CTSSPYGEETQYF.

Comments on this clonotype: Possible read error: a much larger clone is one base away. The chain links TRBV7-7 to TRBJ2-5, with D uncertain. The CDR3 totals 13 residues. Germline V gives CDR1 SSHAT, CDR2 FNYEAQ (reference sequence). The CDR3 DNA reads TGTGCTAGCAGCACACGGTACCAAGAGACCCAGTACTTC. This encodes CASSTRYQETQYF.

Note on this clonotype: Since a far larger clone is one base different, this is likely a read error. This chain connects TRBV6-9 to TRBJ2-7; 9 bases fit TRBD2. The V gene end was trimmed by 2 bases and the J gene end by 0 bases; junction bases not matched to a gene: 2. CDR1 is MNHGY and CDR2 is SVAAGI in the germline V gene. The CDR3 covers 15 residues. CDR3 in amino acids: CASSYSGGSSYEQYF. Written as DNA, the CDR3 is TGTGCCAGCAGTTATAGCGGGGGGTCCTCCTACGAGCAGTACTTC.

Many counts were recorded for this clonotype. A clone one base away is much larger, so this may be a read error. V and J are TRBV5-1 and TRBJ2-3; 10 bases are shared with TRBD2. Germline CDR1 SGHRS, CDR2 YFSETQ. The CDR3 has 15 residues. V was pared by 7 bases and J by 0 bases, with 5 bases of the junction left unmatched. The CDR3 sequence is CASRTSGDSTDTQYF. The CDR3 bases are TGCGCCAGCCGGACTAGCGGAGACAGCACAGATACGCAGTATTTT. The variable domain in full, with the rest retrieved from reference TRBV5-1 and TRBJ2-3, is KAGVTQTPRYLIKTRGQQVTLSCSPISGHRSVSWYQQTPGQGLQFLFEYFSETQRNKGNFPGRFSGRQFSNSRSEMNVSTLELGDSALYLCASRTSGDSTDTQYFGPGTRLTVL.

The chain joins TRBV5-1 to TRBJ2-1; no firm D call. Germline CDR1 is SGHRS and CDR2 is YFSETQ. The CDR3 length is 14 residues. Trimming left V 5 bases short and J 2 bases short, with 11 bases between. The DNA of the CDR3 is TGCGCCAGCAGTTCGGTCAGTACCTACAATGAGCAGTTCTTC. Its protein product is CASSSVSTYNEQFF.

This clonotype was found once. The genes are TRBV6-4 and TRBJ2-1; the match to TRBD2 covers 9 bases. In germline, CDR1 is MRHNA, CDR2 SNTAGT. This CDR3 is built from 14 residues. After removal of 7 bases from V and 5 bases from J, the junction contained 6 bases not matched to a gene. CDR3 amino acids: CASMGLAPHNEQFF. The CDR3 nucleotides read TGTGCCAGCATGGGACTAGCCCCTCACAATGAGCAGTTCTTC.

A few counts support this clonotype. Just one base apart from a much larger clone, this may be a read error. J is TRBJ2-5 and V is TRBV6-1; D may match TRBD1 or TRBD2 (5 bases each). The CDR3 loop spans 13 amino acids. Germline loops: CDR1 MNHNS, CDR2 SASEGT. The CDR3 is CASGRSESGTKYF. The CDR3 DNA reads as TGTGCCAGCGGGCGATCTGAGTCGGGGACCAAGTACTTC.

In DNA, the CDR3 is TGTGCCAGCAGTGAAGCTGGGACCGGGGAGCTGTTTTTT. Translating it yields CASSEAGTGELFF. The rearrangement links TRBV2 to TRBJ2-2; no definite D call. The CDR3 runs 13 residues. Trimming stripped 0 bases from V and 5 bases from J, with 4 bases between. Per the germline V gene, CDR1 is SNHLY and CDR2 is FYNNEI. The entire variable domain, with the rest obtained from reference TRBV2 and TRBJ2-2, is as follows: EPEVTQTPSHQVTQMGQEVILRCVPISNHLYFYWYRQILGQKVEFLVSFYNNEISEKSEIFDDQFSVERPDGSNFTLKIRSTKLEDSAMYFCASSEAGTGELFFGEGSRLTVL.

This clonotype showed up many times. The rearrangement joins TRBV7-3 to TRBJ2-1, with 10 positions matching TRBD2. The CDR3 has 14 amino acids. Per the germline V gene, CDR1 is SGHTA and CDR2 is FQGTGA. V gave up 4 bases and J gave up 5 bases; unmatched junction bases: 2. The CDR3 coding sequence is TGTGCCAGCAGCTCAGCGGGGGGGGACAATGAGCAGTTCTTC. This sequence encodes CASSSAGGDNEQFF.